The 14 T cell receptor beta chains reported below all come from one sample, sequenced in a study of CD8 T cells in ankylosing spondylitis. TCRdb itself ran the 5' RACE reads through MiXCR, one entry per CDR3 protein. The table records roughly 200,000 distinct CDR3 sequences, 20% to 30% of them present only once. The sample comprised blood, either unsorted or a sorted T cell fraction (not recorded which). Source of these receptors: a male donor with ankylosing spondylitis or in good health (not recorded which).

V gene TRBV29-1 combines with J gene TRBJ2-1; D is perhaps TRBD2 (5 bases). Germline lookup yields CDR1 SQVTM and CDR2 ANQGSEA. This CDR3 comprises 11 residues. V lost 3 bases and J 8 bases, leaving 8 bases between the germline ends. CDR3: CSVEGVDEQFF. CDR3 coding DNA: TGCAGCGTTGAGGGAGTAGATGAGCAGTTCTTC.

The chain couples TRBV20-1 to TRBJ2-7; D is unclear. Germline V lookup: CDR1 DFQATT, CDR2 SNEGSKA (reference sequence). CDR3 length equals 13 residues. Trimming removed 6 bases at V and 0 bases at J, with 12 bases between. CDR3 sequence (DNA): TGCAGTGCCCAGGATCGCGGCTCCTACGAGCAGTACTTC. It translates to CSAQDRGSYEQYF.

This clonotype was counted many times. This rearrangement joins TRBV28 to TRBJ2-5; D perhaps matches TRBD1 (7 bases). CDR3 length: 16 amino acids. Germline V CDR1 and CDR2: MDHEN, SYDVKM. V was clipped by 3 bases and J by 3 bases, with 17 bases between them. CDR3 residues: CASSLGTQGGEETQYF. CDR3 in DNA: TGTGCCAGCAGTTTGGGGACCCAGGGGGGAGAAGAGACCCAGTACTTC.

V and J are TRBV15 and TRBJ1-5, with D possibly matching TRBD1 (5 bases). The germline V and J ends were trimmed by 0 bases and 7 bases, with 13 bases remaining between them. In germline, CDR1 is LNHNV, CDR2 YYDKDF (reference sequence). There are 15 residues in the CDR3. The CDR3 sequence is CATSRDFGAVQPQHF. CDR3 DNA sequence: TGTGCCACCAGCAGAGATTTCGGGGCCGTCCAGCCCCAGCATTTT.

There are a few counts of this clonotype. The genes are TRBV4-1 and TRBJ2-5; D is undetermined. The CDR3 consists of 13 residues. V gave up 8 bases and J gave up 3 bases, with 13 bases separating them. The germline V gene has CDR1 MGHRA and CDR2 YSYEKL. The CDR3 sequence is CASGIRREETQYF. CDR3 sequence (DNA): TGCGCCAGCGGCATCCGACGGGAAGAGACCCAGTACTTC.

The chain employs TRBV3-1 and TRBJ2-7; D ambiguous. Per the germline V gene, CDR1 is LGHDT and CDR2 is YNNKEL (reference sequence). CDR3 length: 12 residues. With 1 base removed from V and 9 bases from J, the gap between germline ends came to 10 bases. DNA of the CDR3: TGTGCCAGCAGCCAAGGGTTTCGGGCGCAGTACTTC. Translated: CASSQGFRAQYF.

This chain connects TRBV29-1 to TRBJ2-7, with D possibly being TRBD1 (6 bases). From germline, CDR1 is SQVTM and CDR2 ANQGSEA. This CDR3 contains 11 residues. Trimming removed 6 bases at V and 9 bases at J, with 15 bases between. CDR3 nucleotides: TGCAGCGTGCCTACAGGGAACGTGCAGTACTTC. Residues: CSVPTGNVQYF.

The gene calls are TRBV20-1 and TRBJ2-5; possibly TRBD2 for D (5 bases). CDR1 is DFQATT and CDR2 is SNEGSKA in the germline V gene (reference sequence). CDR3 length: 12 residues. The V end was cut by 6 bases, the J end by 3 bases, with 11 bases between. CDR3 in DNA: TGCAGTGCCTACGACGGGAAAGAGACCCAGTACTTC. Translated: CSAYDGKETQYF.

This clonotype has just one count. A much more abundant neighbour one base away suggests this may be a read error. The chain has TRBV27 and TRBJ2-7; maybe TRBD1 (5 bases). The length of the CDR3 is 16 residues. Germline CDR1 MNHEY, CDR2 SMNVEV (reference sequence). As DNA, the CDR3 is TGTGCCGGCAGTTTTGGTGGGGCCCGGCTAGTCTACGAGCAGTACTTC. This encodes CAGSFGGARLVYEQYF.

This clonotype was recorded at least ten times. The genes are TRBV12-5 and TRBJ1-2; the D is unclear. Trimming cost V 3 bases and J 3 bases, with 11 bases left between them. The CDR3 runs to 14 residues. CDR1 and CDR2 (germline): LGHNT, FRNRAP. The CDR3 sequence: CASGLPLEDYGYTF. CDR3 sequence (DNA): TGTGCTAGTGGTTTACCCCTTGAAGACTATGGCTACACCTTC. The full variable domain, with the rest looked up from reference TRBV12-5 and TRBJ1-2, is DARVTQTPRHKVTEMGQEVTMRCQPILGHNTVFWYRQTMMQGLELLAYFRNRAPLDDSGMPKDRFSAEMPDATLATLKIQPSEPRDSAVYFCASGLPLEDYGYTFGSGTRLTVV.

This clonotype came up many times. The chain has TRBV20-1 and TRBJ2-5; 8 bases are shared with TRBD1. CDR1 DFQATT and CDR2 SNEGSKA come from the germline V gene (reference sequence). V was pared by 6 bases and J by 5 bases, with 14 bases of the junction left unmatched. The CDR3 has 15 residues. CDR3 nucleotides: TGCAGTGCCAAAATGGGTGGGACAGGTCGTGAGACCCAGTACTTC. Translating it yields CSAKMGGTGRETQYF.

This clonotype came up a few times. CDR3 coding DNA: TGTGCCAGCAGTTACTCCCACTACAGGGGGCAGGACTATGGCTACACCTTC. Translated, it gives CASSYSHYRGQDYGYTF. This chain links TRBV6-5 with TRBJ1-2, with TRBD1 matching over 9 bases. Per germline, CDR1 MNHEY and CDR2 SVGAGI. V lost 0 bases and J lost 3; bases outside the gene matches: 8. CDR3 length: 17 amino acids.

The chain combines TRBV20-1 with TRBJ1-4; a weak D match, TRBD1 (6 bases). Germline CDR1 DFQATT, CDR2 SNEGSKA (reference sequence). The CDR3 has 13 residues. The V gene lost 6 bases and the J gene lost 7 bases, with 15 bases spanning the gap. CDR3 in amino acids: CSALDEGGEKLFF. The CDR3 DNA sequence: TGCAGTGCACTTGACGAGGGGGGTGAAAAACTGTTTTTT.

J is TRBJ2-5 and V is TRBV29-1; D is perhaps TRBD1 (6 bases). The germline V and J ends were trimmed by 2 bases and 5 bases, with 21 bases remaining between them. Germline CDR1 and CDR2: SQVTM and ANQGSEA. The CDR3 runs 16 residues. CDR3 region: CSVESGPVWGRETQYF. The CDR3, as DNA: TGCAGCGTTGAATCAGGGCCTGTTTGGGGGCGCGAGACCCAGTACTTC.